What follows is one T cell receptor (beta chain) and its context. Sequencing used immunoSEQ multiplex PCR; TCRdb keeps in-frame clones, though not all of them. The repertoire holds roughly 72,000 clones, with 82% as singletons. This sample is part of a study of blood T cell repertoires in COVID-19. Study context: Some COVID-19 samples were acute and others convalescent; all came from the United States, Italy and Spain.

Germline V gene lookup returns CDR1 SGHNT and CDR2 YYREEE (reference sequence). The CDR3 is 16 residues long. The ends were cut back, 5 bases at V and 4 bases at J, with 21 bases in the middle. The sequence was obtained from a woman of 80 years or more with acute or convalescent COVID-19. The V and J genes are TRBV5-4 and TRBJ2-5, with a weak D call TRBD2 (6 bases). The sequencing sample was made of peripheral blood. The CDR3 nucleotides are TGTGCCAGCAGAAGGAAGGTCCGGGAGATCTTAGAGACCCAGTACTTC. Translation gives CASRRKVREILETQYF.